This record covers a single T cell receptor (beta chain). Antigen unknown. The DNA is omitted, as the CDR3 cannot be located on it reliably, and the CDR3 follows TCRdb's listing. The CDR3 numbers 19 amino acids, ends counted. CDR1 is SNHLY, CDR2 FYNNEI, per germline. This sample was included in a study of breast tumors, draining lymph nodes, adjacent tissues. Study-level points and caveats: That most tumor T cells come from lymph nodes remained unproven. Most tumor T cells seemingly derive from lymph node, then expand in tumor.

TCRdb re-derived calls from the multiplex PCR reads in MiXCR, one entry per CDR3 protein. The sample holds about 200,000 distinct CDR3 sequences; 30% to 35% are singletons and the top ten take approximately 3.3%. Axillary draining lymph nodes of breast cancer patients supplied the node samples. V usage is TRBV2 and J usage is TRBJ2-1; the table's D call TRBD1 went unverified against the DNA. The sample consisted of axillary lymph node tissue. The sequence was collected from a female donor with breast cancer. Some clones in this sample may be carry-over from other donors' samples. The CDR3 here is CASVAGRNQPQHFGDEQFF.